This T cell receptor beta chain is from a study of blood T cell repertoires in COVID-19. V shed 4 bases and J shed 5 bases, with 13 bases lying between them. Germline CDR1 is KGHDR and CDR2 is SFDVKD. The CDR3 totals 15 residues. Per the authors' pipeline: Estimated nucleated cell counts came from reference gene primer amplification. Libraries were prepared by immunoSEQ multiplex PCR; TCRdb keeps only in-frame clonotypes and omits some of them. The V and J calls and the clone size are those of that table, but D and trimming were determined from the DNA. The sample lists about 97,000 clones, over 70% occurring once.

The TCR sequence derives from a man between 60 and 75 years old with acute or convalescent COVID-19. Sequencing input: peripheral blood. The V and J genes are TRBV24-1 and TRBJ2-2, with a tentative D call TRBD1 (6 bases). CDR3 protein: CATSDRGVGTGELFF. Here the CDR3 DNA reads TGTGCCACCAGTGACAGGGGAGTTGGGACCGGGGAGCTGTTTTTT.